This T cell receptor (beta chain) emerged from a study of blood T cell repertoires in COVID-19. About the study: Whether acute or convalescent, the COVID-19 samples came from the United States, Italy and Spain. T cells, B-cell-depleted T cells, or PBMCs provided the cDNA or gDNA that served as material.

Clones were sequenced by immunoSEQ multiplex PCR, and TCRdb holds only the in-frame ones, with some missing. The table lists under 100,000 clones, roughly 80% of them singletons, with about 23% in the top ten. The length of the CDR3 is 14 residues. CDR1 is SNHLY, CDR2 FYNNEI, per germline. Trimming shortened V by 6 bases and J by 0 bases, and 11 bases separated the two germline ends. Sequencing was done on a sample of peripheral blood. The rearrangement links TRBV2 to TRBJ2-5; TRBD2 is a possible D gene (6 bases). The clonotype originates from a man older than 75 with active or convalescent COVID-19. CDR3: CASRRAGNQETQYF. The CDR3 nucleotides read TGTGCCAGCAGGCGGGCGGGGAACCAAGAGACCCAGTACTTC.